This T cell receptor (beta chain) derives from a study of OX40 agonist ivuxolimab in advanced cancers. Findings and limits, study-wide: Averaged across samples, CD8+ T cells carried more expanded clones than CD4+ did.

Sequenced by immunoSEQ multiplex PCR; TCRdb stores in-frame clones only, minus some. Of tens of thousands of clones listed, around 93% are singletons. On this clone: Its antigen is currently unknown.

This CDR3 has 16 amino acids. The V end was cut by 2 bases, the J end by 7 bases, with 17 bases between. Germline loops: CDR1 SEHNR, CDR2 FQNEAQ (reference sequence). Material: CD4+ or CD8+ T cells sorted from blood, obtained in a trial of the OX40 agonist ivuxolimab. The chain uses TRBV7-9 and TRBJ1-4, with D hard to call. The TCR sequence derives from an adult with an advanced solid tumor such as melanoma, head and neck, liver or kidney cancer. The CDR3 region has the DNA TGTGCCAGCAGCTTATGGGGAGGTCTTACGGGTGAAAAACTGTTTTTT. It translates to CASSLWGGLTGEKLFF.